This T cell receptor (beta chain) originates from a study of blood T cell repertoires in COVID-19. V dropped 4 bases and J dropped 0 bases, with 12 bases sitting between them. Germline V lookup: CDR1 SEHNR, CDR2 FQNEAQ (reference sequence). The CDR3 runs 15 residues. The count of this clone is one. The assay was immunoSEQ multiplex PCR, and TCRdb's table has in-frame clones only and misses some. The data contain a few hundred thousand clones, roughly 91% of them singletons. This TCR derives from an older woman in a cohort exposed to, infected with or recovered from COVID-19 (not recorded which). The genes are TRBV7-9 and TRBJ1-1; TRBD1 might be the D (5 bases). The sequenced sample was PBMCs or T cells enriched from blood (not recorded which). The CDR3 DNA is TGTGCCAGCAGCTCCCTGACAGACCTGAACACTGAAGCTTTCTTT. Translating it yields CASSSLTDLNTEAFF.